The source of this TCR beta chain is a study of OX40 agonist ivuxolimab in advanced cancers. Assay used: immunoSEQ multiplex PCR; TCRdb lists only in-frame clones, some missing. Of around 50,000 clones in the sample, roughly 78% were seen once. General study points: Still undetermined is the antigen specificity of the expanded peripheral T cells.

CDR1 SNHLY and CDR2 FYNNEI come from the germline V gene. V lost 5 bases, J lost 7 bases, and 7 bases stayed unmatched. The CDR3 is made up of 14 amino acids. As concerns this clone: Its antigen is unknown.

Sequencing was performed on CD4+ or CD8+ T cells sorted from blood, taken in a trial of the OX40 agonist ivuxolimab. The TCR was taken from an adult with an advanced solid tumor such as melanoma, head and neck, liver or kidney cancer. V is TRBV2 and J is TRBJ1-5, with 8 positions matching TRBD1. The CDR3 sequence is CASSTTDRDQPQHF. CDR3 DNA: TGTGCCAGCAGTACCACGGACAGGGACCAGCCCCAGCATTTT. Drawing the rest from reference TRBV2 and TRBJ1-5, the complete variable domain is EPEVTQTPSHQVTQMGQEVILRCVPISNHLYFYWYRQILGQKVEFLVSFYNNEISEKSEIFDDQFSVERPDGSNFTLKIRSTKLEDSAMYFCASSTTDRDQPQHFGDGTRLSIL.